The 6 T cell receptor beta chains listed next were all sequenced from one sample in a study of Graves' ophthalmopathy and Graves' hyperthyroidism. For repertoire sequencing, the TCR beta CDR3 regions were amplified from RNA transcripts. RT-PCR was first run with HTBI primers, then multiplex PCR in a second round. TCRdb fed the multiplex PCR reads into MiXCR, producing one record per CDR3 protein. In the table there are over a million distinct CDR3 sequences, about 35% of which are singletons. The specimen was peripheral blood or thyroid tissue (not recorded which). These receptors came from an adult man with Graves' hyperthyroidism.

This clonotype was counted ten times or more. V and J are TRBV7-2 and TRBJ1-1, with D uncertain. Trimming took off 2 bases at V and 1 base at J, with 11 bases between the two ends. Per germline, CDR1 SGHTA and CDR2 FQGNSA. The CDR3 length is 15 residues. This CDR3 is CASSLRNAPNTEAFF. The CDR3, as DNA: TGTGCCAGCAGCTTACGGAACGCTCCGAACACTGAAGCTTTCTTT.

In this sample, this clonotype turned up many times. The V and J genes are TRBV24-1 and TRBJ1-5; TRBD1 aligns across 9 bases. Trimming took 9 bases from V and 2 from J; bases not matched to a gene: 10. The germline V gene encodes CDR1 KGHDR and CDR2 SFDVKD. The CDR3 is 16 residues long. CDR3 loop: CATSTGGAKGNQPQHF. The DNA of the CDR3 is TGTGCCACCTCGACAGGGGGGGCGAAAGGCAATCAGCCCCAGCATTTT.

This clonotype has at least ten counts. The chain has TRBV25-1 and TRBJ1-6, with D uncertain. V shed 3 bases and J shed 0 bases, with 9 bases lying between them. The CDR3 spans 16 residues. The V gene's germline CDR1 is MGHDK and CDR2 SYGVNS. Here the CDR3 DNA reads TGTGCCAGCAGTGATGCCAAGAGCTCCTATAATTCACCCCTCCACTTT. It specifies CASSDAKSSYNSPLHF.

The table lists this clonotype with many counts. This chain links TRBV7-6 with TRBJ2-7; D gene ambiguous. With 5 bases removed from V and 1 base from J, the gap between germline ends came to 15 bases. Germline CDR1 SGHVS, CDR2 FNYEAQ. The CDR3 extends over 15 amino acids. DNA for the CDR3: TGTGCCAGCAGCCCGGTCCTAGACAATTCCTACGAGCAGTACTTC. It encodes CASSPVLDNSYEQYF.

In this sample, this clonotype turned up a few times. This chain links TRBV19 with TRBJ1-5, with 10 positions matching TRBD1. Germline V CDR1 and CDR2: LNHDA, SQIVND (reference sequence). V was pared by 5 bases and J by 4 bases, with 14 bases of the junction left unmatched. The length of the CDR3 is 18 residues. For the CDR3, the DNA is TGTGCCAGTAGTCGGAGTGTACCGGGACAGGGGTCGAATCAGCCCCAGCATTTT. It codes for CASSRSVPGQGSNQPQHF.

This clonotype was detected only a few times. This CDR3 is CASSYGNEKLFF. Written as DNA, the CDR3 is TGTGCCAGCAGCTACGGGAATGAAAAACTGTTTTTT. This rearrangement joins TRBV11-2 to TRBJ1-4; D is ambiguous. V lost 4 bases to trimming and J lost 5 bases, with 5 bases between them. This CDR3 is built from 12 residues. Germline V lookup: CDR1 SGHAT, CDR2 FQNNGV.